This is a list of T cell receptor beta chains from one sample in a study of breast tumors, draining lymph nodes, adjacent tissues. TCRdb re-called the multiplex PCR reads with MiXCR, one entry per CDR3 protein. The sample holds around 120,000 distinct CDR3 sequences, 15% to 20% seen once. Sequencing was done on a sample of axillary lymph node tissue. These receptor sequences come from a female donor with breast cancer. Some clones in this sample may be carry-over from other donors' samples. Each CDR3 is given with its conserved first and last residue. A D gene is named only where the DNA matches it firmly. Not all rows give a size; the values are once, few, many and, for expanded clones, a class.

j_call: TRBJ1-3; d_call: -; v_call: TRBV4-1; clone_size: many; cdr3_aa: CASSQGPSTGTGNTIYF; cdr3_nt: TGCGCCAGCAGCCAAGGGCCCTCCACAGGGACTGGAAACACCATATATTTT
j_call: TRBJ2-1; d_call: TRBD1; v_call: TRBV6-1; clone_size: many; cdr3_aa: CASSGKRDRVYNEQFF; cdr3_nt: TGTGCCAGCAGTGGGAAACGGGACAGGGTCTACAATGAGCAGTTCTTC
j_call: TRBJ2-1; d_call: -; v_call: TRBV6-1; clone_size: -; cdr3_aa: CASKSGTRNNEQFF; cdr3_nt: TGTGCCAGCAAATCCGGGACGAGAAACAATGAGCAGTTCTTC
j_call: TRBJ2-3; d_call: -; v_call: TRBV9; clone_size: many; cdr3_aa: CASSFTDSASTDTQYF; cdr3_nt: TGTGCCAGCAGCTTTACCGACAGTGCCAGCACAGATACGCAGTATTTT
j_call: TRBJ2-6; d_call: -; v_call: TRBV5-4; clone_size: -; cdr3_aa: CASSLPYGTPSSGANVLTF; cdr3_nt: TGTGCCAGCAGCTTGCCCTACGGGACACCCAGCTCTGGGGCCAACGTCCTGACTTTC
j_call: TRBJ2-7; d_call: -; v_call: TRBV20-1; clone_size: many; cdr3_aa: CSADDGAGSYEQYF; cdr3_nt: TGCAGTGCCGATGATGGGGCGGGCTCCTACGAGCAGTACTTC
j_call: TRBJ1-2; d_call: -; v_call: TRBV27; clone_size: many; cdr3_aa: CASSSGAGGYTF; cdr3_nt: TGTGCCAGCAGTTCAGGGGCTGGAGGCTACACCTTC
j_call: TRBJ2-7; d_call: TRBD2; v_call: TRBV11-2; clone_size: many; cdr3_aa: CASSRNPTSGVEQYF; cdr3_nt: TGTGCCAGCAGCCGAAACCCGACTAGCGGGGTCGAGCAGTACTTC
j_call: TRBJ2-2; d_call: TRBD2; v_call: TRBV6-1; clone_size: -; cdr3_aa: CASSEWWAGGSTGELFF; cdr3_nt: TGTGCCAGCAGTGAATGGTGGGCGGGGGGAAGCACCGGGGAGCTGTTTTTT
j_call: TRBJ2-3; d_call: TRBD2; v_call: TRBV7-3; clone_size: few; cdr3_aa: CASSGEGRPDTQYF; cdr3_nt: TGTGCCAGCAGCGGGGAGGGACGACCAGATACGCAGTATTTT
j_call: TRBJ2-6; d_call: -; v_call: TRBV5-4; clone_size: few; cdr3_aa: CASRGQYGANVLTF; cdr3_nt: TGTGCCAGCAGGGGGCAATATGGGGCCAACGTCCTGACTTTC
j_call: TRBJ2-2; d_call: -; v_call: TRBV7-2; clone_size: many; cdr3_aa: CASRPQIAGELFF; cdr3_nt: TGTGCCAGCAGACCCCAGATAGCCGGGGAGCTGTTTTTT
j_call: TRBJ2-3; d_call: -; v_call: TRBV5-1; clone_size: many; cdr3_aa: CASSLAPAGDPDTQYF; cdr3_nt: TGCGCCAGCAGCTTGGCCCCGGCAGGGGACCCAGATACGCAGTATTTT
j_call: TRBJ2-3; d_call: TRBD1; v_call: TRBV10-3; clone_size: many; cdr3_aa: CAATGIADTQYF; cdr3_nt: TGTGCCGCGACAGGGATCGCAGATACGCAGTATTTT
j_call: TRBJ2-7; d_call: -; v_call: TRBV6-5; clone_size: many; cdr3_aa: CASISPGQLSYEQYF; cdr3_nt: TGTGCCAGCATTTCACCGGGACAACTCTCCTACGAGCAGTACTTC
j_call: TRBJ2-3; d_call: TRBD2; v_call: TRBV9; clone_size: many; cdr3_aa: CASSVEAGGFTDTQYF; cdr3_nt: TGTGCCAGCAGCGTAGAGGCGGGGGGCTTCACAGATACGCAGTATTTT
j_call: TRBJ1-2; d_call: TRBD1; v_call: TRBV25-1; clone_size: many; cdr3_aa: CASSPGQGNHYGYTF; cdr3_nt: TGTGCCAGCAGTCCGGGACAGGGTAATCACTATGGCTACACCTTC
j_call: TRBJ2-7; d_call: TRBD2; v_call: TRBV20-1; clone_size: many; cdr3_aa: CSAFPGLAGDEQYF; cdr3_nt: TGCAGTGCTTTTCCGGGACTAGCGGGAGACGAGCAGTACTTC
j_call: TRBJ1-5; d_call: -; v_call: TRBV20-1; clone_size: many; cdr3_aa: CSARDYTDQPQHF; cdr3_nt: TGCAGTGCTAGAGATTATACGGATCAGCCCCAGCATTTT
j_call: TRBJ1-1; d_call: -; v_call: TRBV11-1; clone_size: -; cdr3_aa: CASSPGGYWTEAFF; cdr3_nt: TGTGCCAGCAGCCCCGGAGGGTATTGGACTGAAGCTTTCTTT
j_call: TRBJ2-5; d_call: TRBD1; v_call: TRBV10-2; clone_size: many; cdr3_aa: CATRTGQETQYF; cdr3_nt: TGCGCCACCCGGACAGGCCAAGAGACCCAGTACTTC
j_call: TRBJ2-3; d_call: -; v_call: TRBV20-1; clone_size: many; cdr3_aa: CSARVGRGSTDTQYF; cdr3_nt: TGCAGTGCTAGAGTGGGTCGGGGAAGCACAGATACGCAGTATTTT
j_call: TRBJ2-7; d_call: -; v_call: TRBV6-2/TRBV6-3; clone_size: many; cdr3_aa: CASSYSYGEQYF; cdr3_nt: TGTGCCAGCAGTTACTCGTATGGCGAGCAGTACTTC
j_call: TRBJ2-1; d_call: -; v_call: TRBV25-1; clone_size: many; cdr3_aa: CASSEWRGGEQFF; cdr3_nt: TGTGCCAGCAGTGAATGGAGGGGAGGTGAGCAGTTCTTC
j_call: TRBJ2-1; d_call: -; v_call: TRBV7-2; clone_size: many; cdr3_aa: CASSLFYNEQFF; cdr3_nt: TGTGCCAGCAGCCTTTTCTACAATGAGCAGTTCTTC